A selection of T cell receptor beta chains follows, all from one sample in a study of blood T cell repertoires in COVID-19. The protocol was immunoSEQ multiplex PCR, while the TCRdb copy is restricted to in-frame clones and leaves out a portion. Here the sample spans 280,000 or so clones, 70% to 90% being singletons. Specimen: PBMCs or T cells enriched from blood (not recorded which). The receptors come from a man aged 25-45 years who had recovered from COVID-19. Each CDR3 is given with its conserved first and last residue. Fields, in order: D gene, J gene, CDR3 length, V gene, clone size, CDR3 DNA, CDR3 protein. A D gene is named only where the DNA matches it firmly. Clone size is not always given. Where it is, it says once, few, many or a class for expanded clones.

D gene: -
J gene: TRBJ1-5
CDR3 length: 13
V gene: TRBV4-3
clone size: -
CDR3 DNA: TGCGCCAGCAGCCAAGATTTTCGTCAGCCCCAGCATTTT
CDR3 protein: CASSQDFRQPQHF

D gene: TRBD2
J gene: TRBJ2-5
CDR3 length: 20
V gene: TRBV3-1/TRBV3-2
clone size: -
CDR3 DNA: TGTGCCAGCAGCCCGAAACCTCCCGGGACTAGCGGGGGCAACCAAGAGACCCAGTACTTC
CDR3 protein: CASSPKPPGTSGGNQETQYF

D gene: -
J gene: TRBJ1-1
CDR3 length: 15
V gene: TRBV5-1
clone size: -
CDR3 DNA: TGCGCCAGCAGCTTAATTACCGGGATGAACACTGAAGCTTTCTTT
CDR3 protein: CASSLITGMNTEAFF

D gene: -
J gene: TRBJ1-2
CDR3 length: 17
V gene: TRBV21-1
clone size: few
CDR3 DNA: TGTGCCAGCAGCAACCCCCAGGGGGATAAGGGGGACTCTGGCTACACCTTC
CDR3 protein: CASSNPQGDKGDSGYTF

D gene: -
J gene: TRBJ1-2
CDR3 length: 12
V gene: TRBV27
clone size: -
CDR3 DNA: TGTGCCAGCAGCCGTCAGGGTTATGGCTACACCTTC
CDR3 protein: CASSRQGYGYTF

D gene: TRBD1
J gene: TRBJ2-3
CDR3 length: 14
V gene: TRBV27
clone size: -
CDR3 DNA: TGTGCCAGCAAACCGGGACAGATCACAGATACGCAGTATTTT
CDR3 protein: CASKPGQITDTQYF

D gene: -
J gene: TRBJ2-3
CDR3 length: 19
V gene: TRBV4-1
clone size: -
CDR3 DNA: TGCGCCAGCAGCCAACTTCCTAAAAGGACACTCGCATCCACAGATACGCAGTATTTT
CDR3 protein: CASSQLPKRTLASTDTQYF

D gene: TRBD1
J gene: TRBJ2-7
CDR3 length: 13
V gene: TRBV19
clone size: many
CDR3 DNA: TGTGCCAGTAGTATACAGGGGGCCCACGAGCAGTACTTC
CDR3 protein: CASSIQGAHEQYF

D gene: TRBD1
J gene: TRBJ2-1
CDR3 length: 16
V gene: TRBV5-1
clone size: -
CDR3 DNA: TGCGCCAGCAGTTTTGCCGACAGGGGTATGGGGAATGAGCAGTTCTTC
CDR3 protein: CASSFADRGMGNEQFF

D gene: TRBD1
J gene: TRBJ1-5
CDR3 length: 16
V gene: TRBV11-2
clone size: -
CDR3 DNA: TGTGCCAGCAGCTCCGGGACAGGGCCCCAAGTCGAGCCCCAGCATTTT
CDR3 protein: CASSSGTGPQVEPQHF

D gene: -
J gene: TRBJ2-5
CDR3 length: 16
V gene: TRBV5-1
clone size: -
CDR3 DNA: TGCGCCAGCAGCCGCAACCTCGGGACTGTGGGAGAGACCCAGTACTTC
CDR3 protein: CASSRNLGTVGETQYF

D gene: -
J gene: TRBJ1-5
CDR3 length: 13
V gene: TRBV30
clone size: -
CDR3 DNA: TGTGCCTGGAGACAGGGAGAGGGTCAGCCCCAGCATTTT
CDR3 protein: CAWRQGEGQPQHF

D gene: TRBD2
J gene: TRBJ2-1
CDR3 length: 16
V gene: TRBV5-1
clone size: -
CDR3 DNA: TGCGCCAGCAGCCCCGGGCGGGGGGCCCTCGCCCATGAGCAGTTCTTC
CDR3 protein: CASSPGRGALAHEQFF

D gene: TRBD1
J gene: TRBJ2-1
CDR3 length: 15
V gene: TRBV11-3
clone size: -
CDR3 DNA: TGTGCCAGCAGCAACCGACAGGGGGCAGACAATGAGCAGTTCTTC
CDR3 protein: CASSNRQGADNEQFF

D gene: -
J gene: TRBJ1-2
CDR3 length: 14
V gene: TRBV5-4
clone size: -
CDR3 DNA: TGTGCCAGCAGCTTGGCCTCGGGGGACTATGGCTACACCTTC
CDR3 protein: CASSLASGDYGYTF

D gene: -
J gene: TRBJ1-6
CDR3 length: 17
V gene: TRBV5-5
clone size: -
CDR3 DNA: TGTGCCAGCAGCGGAGACGGGACAAATCTTGGTAGTTCACCCCTCCACTTT
CDR3 protein: CASSGDGTNLGSSPLHF

D gene: TRBD1
J gene: TRBJ1-6
CDR3 length: 15
V gene: TRBV4-1
clone size: -
CDR3 DNA: TGCGCCAGCAGCCAAGATCCCGGACAGGGGTTACCCCTCCACTTT
CDR3 protein: CASSQDPGQGLPLHF

D gene: -
J gene: TRBJ2-5
CDR3 length: 14
V gene: TRBV7-2
clone size: -
CDR3 DNA: TGTGCCAGCAGCTTTAGAGGGGGTTACGAGACCCAGTACTTC
CDR3 protein: CASSFRGGYETQYF

D gene: -
J gene: TRBJ1-1
CDR3 length: 12
V gene: TRBV11-2
clone size: -
CDR3 DNA: TGTGCCAGCAGCTCTTTGAGGGCTGAAGCTTTCTTT
CDR3 protein: CASSSLRAEAFF

D gene: TRBD1
J gene: TRBJ2-2
CDR3 length: 16
V gene: TRBV10-3
clone size: -
CDR3 DNA: TGTGCCATCAGTCCGAGTCCGGGACAGGGACCCGGGGAGCTGTTTTTT
CDR3 protein: CAISPSPGQGPGELFF

D gene: TRBD2
J gene: TRBJ2-1
CDR3 length: 14
V gene: TRBV7-2
clone size: once
CDR3 DNA: TGTGCCAGCAGCTTAGGACTAGCGGGGGCTGAGCAGTTCTTC
CDR3 protein: CASSLGLAGAEQFF

D gene: -
J gene: TRBJ1-2
CDR3 length: 14
V gene: TRBV27
clone size: -
CDR3 DNA: TGTGCCAGCAGTTCGGCCCCATTAGCGGCTGGCTACACCTTC
CDR3 protein: CASSSAPLAAGYTF

D gene: TRBD2
J gene: TRBJ2-7
CDR3 length: 18
V gene: TRBV6-2/TRBV6-3
clone size: -
CDR3 DNA: TGTGCCAGCAGTTACTCGAGTAGCGGGGGGTCCGCTTCCTACGAGCAGTACTTC
CDR3 protein: CASSYSSSGGSASYEQYF

D gene: TRBD1
J gene: TRBJ2-4
CDR3 length: 13
V gene: TRBV5-4
clone size: -
CDR3 DNA: TGTGCCAGCAGCAGGACAGGGGGGAACATTCAGTACTTC
CDR3 protein: CASSRTGGNIQYF

D gene: TRBD2
J gene: TRBJ2-3
CDR3 length: 19
V gene: TRBV7-2
clone size: -
CDR3 DNA: TGTGCCAGCAGCTCCCTCCGGTATATTCCCCGGGGGGACACAGATACGCAGTATTTT
CDR3 protein: CASSSLRYIPRGDTDTQYF

D gene: -
J gene: TRBJ1-2
CDR3 length: 12
V gene: TRBV5-1
clone size: -
CDR3 DNA: TGCGCCAGCAGCGGAGACAGGTTCGGCTACACCTTC
CDR3 protein: CASSGDRFGYTF

D gene: -
J gene: TRBJ1-3
CDR3 length: 13
V gene: TRBV30
clone size: -
CDR3 DNA: TGTGCCTGGAGTTCTCAGTCTGGAAACACCATATATTTT
CDR3 protein: CAWSSQSGNTIYF

D gene: TRBD1
J gene: TRBJ1-1
CDR3 length: 12
V gene: TRBV29-1
clone size: -
CDR3 DNA: TGCAGCTCTGGGACAGGGGGCACTGAAGCTTTCTTT
CDR3 protein: CSSGTGGTEAFF

D gene: -
J gene: TRBJ2-3
CDR3 length: 16
V gene: TRBV11-2
clone size: once
CDR3 DNA: TGTGCCAGCAGCCCTTTTCTAGCGAGCCTCACAGATACGCAGTATTTT
CDR3 protein: CASSPFLASLTDTQYF

D gene: -
J gene: TRBJ1-4
CDR3 length: 16
V gene: TRBV6-1
clone size: -
CDR3 DNA: TGTGCCAGCAGTGAATTTATAGGAGCAGTAAATGAAAAACTGTTTTTT
CDR3 protein: CASSEFIGAVNEKLFF

D gene: -
J gene: TRBJ2-2
CDR3 length: 13
V gene: TRBV30
clone size: -
CDR3 DNA: TGTGCCTGGCAGGACTCGAACACCGGGGAGCTGTTTTTT
CDR3 protein: CAWQDSNTGELFF

D gene: -
J gene: TRBJ1-1
CDR3 length: 13
V gene: TRBV7-2
clone size: -
CDR3 DNA: TGTGCCAGCAGCCGCAGGAGGGACACTGAAGCTTTCTTT
CDR3 protein: CASSRRRDTEAFF

D gene: TRBD1
J gene: TRBJ2-1
CDR3 length: 14
V gene: TRBV30
clone size: -
CDR3 DNA: TGTGCCTGGAGAAAGACAGGGGACATCAATGAGCAGTTCTTC
CDR3 protein: CAWRKTGDINEQFF

D gene: TRBD1
J gene: TRBJ1-1
CDR3 length: 15
V gene: TRBV5-1
clone size: -
CDR3 DNA: TGCGCCAGCAGCCAGGGGACAGGGGGTAACACTGAAGCTTTCTTT
CDR3 protein: CASSQGTGGNTEAFF

D gene: TRBD1
J gene: TRBJ1-2
CDR3 length: 14
V gene: TRBV5-4
clone size: -
CDR3 DNA: TGTGCCAGCAGCTTCGAGGGACAGAGCTATGGCTACACCTTC
CDR3 protein: CASSFEGQSYGYTF